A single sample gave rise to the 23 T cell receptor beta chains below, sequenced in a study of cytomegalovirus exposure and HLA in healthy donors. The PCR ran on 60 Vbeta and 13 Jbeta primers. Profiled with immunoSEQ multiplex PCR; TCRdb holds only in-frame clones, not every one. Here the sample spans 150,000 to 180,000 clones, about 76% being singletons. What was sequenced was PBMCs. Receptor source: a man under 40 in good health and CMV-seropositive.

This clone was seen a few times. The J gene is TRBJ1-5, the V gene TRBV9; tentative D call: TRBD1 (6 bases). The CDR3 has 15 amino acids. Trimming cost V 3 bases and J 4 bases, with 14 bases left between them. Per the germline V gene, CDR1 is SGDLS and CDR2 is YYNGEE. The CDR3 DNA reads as TGTGCCAGCAGCGCGGGGACAACAGGGAATCAGCCCCAGCATTTT. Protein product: CASSAGTTGNQPQHF.

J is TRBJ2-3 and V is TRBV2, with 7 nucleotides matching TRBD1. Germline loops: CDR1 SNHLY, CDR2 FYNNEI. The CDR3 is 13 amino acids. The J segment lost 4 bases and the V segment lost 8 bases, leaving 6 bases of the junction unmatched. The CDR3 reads CASDRDVADTQYF. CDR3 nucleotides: TGTGCCAGCGACAGGGATGTAGCAGATACGCAGTATTTT.

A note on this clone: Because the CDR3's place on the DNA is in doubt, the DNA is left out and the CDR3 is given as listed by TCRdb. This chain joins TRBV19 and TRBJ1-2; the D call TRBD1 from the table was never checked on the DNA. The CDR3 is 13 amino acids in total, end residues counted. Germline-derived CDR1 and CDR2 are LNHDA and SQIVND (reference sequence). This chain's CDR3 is CASSSGQGRGYTF.

CDR3 bases: TGTGCCAGCAGCTTACGGACAGGGCAAAGGGAACGGGCTTACAATGAGCAGTTCTTC. It encodes CASSLRTGQRERAYNEQFF. J is TRBJ2-1 and V is TRBV7-6; 8 bases map to TRBD1. The germline gives CDR1 SGHVS, CDR2 FNYEAQ. The CDR3 sequence is 19 residues long. V gave up 2 bases and J gave up 4 bases; unmatched junction bases: 16.

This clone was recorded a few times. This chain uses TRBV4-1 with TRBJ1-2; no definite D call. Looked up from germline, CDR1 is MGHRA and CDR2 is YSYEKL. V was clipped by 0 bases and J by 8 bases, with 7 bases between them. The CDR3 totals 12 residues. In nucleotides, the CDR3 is TGCGCCAGCAGCCAAGACCATGGCGGCTACACCTTC. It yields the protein CASSQDHGGYTF.

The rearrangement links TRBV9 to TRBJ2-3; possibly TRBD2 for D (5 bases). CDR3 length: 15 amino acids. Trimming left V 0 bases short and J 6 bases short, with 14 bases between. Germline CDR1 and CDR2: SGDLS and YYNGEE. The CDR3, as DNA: TGTGCCAGCAGCGTAGGTAGGGTCGGGGTCGATACGCAGTATTTT. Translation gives CASSVGRVGVDTQYF.

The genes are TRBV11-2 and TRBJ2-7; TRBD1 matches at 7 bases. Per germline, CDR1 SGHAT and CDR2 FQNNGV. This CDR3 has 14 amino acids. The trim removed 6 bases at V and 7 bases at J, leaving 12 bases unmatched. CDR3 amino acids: CASRSLRGQREQYF. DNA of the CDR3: TGTGCCAGCAGGAGTTTAAGGGGGCAAAGGGAGCAGTACTTC.

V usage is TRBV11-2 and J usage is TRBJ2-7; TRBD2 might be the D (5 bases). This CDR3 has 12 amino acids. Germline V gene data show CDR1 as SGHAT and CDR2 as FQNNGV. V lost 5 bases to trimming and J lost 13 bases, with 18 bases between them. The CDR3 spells CASSPTRVGVYF. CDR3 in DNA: TGTGCCAGCAGCCCCACGAGGGTTGGAGTTTACTTC.

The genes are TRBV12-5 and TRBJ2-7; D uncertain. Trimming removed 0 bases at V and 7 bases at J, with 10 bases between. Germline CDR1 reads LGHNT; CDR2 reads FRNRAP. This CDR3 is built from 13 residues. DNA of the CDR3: TGTGCTAGTGGTTTGGTACCGAGTGGTGAGCAGTACTTC. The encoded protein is CASGLVPSGEQYF.

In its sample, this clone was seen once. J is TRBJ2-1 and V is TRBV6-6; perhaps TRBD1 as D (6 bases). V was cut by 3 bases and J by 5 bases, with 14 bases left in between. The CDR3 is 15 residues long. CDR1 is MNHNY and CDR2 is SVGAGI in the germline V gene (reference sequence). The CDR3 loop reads CASSYSGTLNNEQFF. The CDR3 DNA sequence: TGTGCCAGCAGTTATTCCGGGACATTGAACAATGAGCAGTTCTTC.

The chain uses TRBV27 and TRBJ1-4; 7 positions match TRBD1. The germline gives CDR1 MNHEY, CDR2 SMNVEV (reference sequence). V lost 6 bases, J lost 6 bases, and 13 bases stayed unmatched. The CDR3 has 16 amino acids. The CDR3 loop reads CASSPLKTGLHEKLFF. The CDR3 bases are TGTGCCAGCAGCCCACTAAAGACAGGGTTGCATGAAAAACTGTTTTTT.

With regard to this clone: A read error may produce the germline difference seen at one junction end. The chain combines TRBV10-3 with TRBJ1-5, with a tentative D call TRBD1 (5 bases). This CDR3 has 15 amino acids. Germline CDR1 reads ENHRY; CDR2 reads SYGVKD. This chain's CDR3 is CASSAVGGTHQPQHF. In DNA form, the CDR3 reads TGTGCCAGCAGTGCTGTGGGGGGTACGCATCAGCCCCAGCATTTT.

CDR3 coding DNA: TGTGCCAGCAGCTCTGTTGGACTAGCGCGGGAGGATGAGCAGTTCTTC. Translation gives CASSSVGLAREDEQFF. The chain employs TRBV7-9 and TRBJ2-1, with TRBD2 identical over 9 bases. The CDR3 has 16 residues. V lost 4 bases to trimming and J lost 8 bases; unmatched junction nucleotides: 12. In germline, CDR1 is SEHNR, CDR2 FQNEAQ (reference sequence).

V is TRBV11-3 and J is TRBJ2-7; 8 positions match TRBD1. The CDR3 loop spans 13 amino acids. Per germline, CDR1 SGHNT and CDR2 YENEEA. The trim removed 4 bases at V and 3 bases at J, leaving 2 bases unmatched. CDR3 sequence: CASSSGQGYEQYF. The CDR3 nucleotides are TGTGCCAGCAGCTCCGGACAGGGCTACGAGCAGTACTTC.

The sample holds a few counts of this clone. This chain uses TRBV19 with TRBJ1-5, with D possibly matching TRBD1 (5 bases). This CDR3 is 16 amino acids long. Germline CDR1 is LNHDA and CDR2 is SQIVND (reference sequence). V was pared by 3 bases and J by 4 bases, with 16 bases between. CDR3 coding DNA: TGTGCCAGTAGTATGATTCTCCAGGGTGGTAATCAGCCCCAGCATTTT. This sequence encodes CASSMILQGGNQPQHF.

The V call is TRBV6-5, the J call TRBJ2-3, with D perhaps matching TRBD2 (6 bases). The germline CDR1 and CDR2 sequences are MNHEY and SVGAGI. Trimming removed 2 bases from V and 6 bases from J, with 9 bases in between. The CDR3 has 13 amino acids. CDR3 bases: TGTGCCAGCAGTTACCGCGGGAAGGATACGCAGTATTTT. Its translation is CASSYRGKDTQYF.

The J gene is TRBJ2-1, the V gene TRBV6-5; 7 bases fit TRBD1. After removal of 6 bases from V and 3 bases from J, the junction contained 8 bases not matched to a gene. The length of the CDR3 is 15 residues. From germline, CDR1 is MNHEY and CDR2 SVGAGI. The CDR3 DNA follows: TGTGCCAGCAGCCTTACAGGGGTAAGCTACAATGAGCAGTTCTTC. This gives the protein CASSLTGVSYNEQFF.

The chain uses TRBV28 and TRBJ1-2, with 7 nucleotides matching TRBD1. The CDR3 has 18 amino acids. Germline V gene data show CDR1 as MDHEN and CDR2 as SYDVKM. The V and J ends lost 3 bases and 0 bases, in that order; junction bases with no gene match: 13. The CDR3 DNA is TGTGCCAGCAGTTTTTCTGGGACAGCAAAAAGAGCTAACTATGGCTACACCTTC. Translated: CASSFSGTAKRANYGYTF.

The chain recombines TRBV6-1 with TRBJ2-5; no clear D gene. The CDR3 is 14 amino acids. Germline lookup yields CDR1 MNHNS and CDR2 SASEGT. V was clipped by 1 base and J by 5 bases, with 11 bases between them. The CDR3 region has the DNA TGTGCCAGCAGTGAAGGTACAGCCTGGGAGACCCAGTACTTC. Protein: CASSEGTAWETQYF.

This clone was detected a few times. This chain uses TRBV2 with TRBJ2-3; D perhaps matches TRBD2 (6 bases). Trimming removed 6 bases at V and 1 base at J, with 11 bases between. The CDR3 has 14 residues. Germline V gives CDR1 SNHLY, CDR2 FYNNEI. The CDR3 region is CASRVERGTDTQYF. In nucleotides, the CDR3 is TGTGCCAGCAGGGTTGAGCGGGGCACAGATACGCAGTATTTT.

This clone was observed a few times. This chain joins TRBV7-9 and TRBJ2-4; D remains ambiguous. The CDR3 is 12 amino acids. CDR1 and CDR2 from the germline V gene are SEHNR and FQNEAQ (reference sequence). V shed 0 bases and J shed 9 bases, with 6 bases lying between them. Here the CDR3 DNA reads TGTGCCAGCAGCTTAGCCCTCGGCATTCAGTACTTC. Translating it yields CASSLALGIQYF.

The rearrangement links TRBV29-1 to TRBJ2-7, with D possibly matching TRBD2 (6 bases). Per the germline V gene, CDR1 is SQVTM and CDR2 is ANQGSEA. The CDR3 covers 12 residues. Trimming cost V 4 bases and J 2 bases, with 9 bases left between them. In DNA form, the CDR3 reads TGCAGCGTTGTGGGGGGTCCCTACGAGCAGTACTTC. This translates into CSVVGGPYEQYF.

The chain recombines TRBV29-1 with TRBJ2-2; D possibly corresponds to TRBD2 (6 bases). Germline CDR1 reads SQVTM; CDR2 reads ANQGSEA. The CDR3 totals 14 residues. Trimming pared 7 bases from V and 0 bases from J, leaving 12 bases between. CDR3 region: CSAGGLANTGELFF. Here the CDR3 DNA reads TGCAGCGCCGGGGGACTCGCGAACACCGGGGAGCTGTTTTTT.